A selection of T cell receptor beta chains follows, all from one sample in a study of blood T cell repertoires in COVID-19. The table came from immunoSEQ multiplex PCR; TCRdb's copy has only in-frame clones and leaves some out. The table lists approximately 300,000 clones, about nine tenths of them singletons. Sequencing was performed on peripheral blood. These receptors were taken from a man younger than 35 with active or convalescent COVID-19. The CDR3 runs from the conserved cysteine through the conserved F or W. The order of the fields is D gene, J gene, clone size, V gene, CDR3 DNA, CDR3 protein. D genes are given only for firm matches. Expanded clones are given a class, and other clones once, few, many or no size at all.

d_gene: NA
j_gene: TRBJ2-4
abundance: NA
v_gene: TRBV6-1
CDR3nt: TGTGCCAGCAGTGAACGGTGGGAGTTGGGGAAAAACATTCAGTACTTC
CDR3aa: CASSERWELGKNIQYF

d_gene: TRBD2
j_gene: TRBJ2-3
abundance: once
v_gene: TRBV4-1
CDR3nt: TGCGCCAGCGGCGGGACTAGCGGAACCACAGATACGCAGTATTTT
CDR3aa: CASGGTSGTTDTQYF

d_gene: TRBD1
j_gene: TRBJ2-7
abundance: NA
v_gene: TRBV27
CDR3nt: TGTGCCAGCAGCACCACAGGGGGCGAGCAGTACTTC
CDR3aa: CASSTTGGEQYF

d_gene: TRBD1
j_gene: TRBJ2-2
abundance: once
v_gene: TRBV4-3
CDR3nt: TGCGCCAGCGCCCGAAGGGGACAGGGCTTTTTGTCCGGGGAGCTGTTTTTT
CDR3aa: CASARRGQGFLSGELFF

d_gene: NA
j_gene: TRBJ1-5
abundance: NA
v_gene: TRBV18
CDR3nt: TGTGCCAGCTCACCCTTGTACGGTAATCAGCCCCAGCATTTT
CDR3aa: CASSPLYGNQPQHF

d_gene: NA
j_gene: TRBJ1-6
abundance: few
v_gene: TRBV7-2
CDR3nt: TGTGCCAGCAGAAAATATTGGGGGGACAATTCACCCCTCCACTTT
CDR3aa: CASRKYWGDNSPLHF

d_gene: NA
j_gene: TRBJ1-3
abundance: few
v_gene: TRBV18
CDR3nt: TGTGCCAGCTCACTGCAGGGATCTTTCAGTGGAAACACCATATATTTT
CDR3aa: CASSLQGSFSGNTIYF

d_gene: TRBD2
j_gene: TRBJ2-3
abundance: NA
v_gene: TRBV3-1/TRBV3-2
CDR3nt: TGTGCCAGCAGCTATAGCGGGGGCCACACAGATACGCAGTATTTT
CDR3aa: CASSYSGGHTDTQYF

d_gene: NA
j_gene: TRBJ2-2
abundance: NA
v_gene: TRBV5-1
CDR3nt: TGCGCCAGCAGGGAGGCCGGGGAGCTGTTTTTT
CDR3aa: CASREAGELFF

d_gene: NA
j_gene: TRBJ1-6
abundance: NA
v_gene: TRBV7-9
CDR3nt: TGTGCCAGCAGCTCGCAGGATAATTCACCCCTCCACTTT
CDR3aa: CASSSQDNSPLHF

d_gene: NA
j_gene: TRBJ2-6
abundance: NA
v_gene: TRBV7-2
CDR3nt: TGTGCCAGCAGCGCCTCGGGAGTTGGGGCCAACGTCCTGACTTTC
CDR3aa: CASSASGVGANVLTF

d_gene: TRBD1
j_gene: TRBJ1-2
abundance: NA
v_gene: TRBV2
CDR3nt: TGTGCCAGCAGTCGAGGGAGGGACAGGGGTTCTTCGGGTGGCTACACCTTC
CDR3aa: CASSRGRDRGSSGGYTF

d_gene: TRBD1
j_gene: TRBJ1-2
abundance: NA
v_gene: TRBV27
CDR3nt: TGTGCCAGCAGTTCCGTCCTACAGGGGGCCAGCTATGGCTACACCTTC
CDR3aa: CASSSVLQGASYGYTF

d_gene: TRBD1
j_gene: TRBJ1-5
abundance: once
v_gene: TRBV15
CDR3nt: TGTGCCACCAGCAACGTCCCGGGACAGGGTTCAAGCAATCAGCCCCAGCATTTT
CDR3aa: CATSNVPGQGSSNQPQHF

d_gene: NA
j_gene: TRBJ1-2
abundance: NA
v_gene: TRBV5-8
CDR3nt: TGTGCCAGCAGCTTAAGACTAATAAGTGGCTATGGCTACACCTTC
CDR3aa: CASSLRLISGYGYTF

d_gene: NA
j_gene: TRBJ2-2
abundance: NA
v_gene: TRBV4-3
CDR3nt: TGCGCCAGCAGCCACTCAGCGTATATCACCGGGGAGCTGTTTTTT
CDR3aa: CASSHSAYITGELFF

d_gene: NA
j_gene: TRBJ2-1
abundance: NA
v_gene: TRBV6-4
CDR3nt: TGTGCCAGCAGCTCAGGACTCTCTAGCTCCTACAATGAGCAGTTCTTC
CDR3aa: CASSSGLSSSYNEQFF

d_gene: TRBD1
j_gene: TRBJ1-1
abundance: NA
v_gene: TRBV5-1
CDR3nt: TGCGCCAGCAGCTTGTCCGACAGGGGGCATCTTGTGAACACTGAAGCTTTCTTT
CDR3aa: CASSLSDRGHLVNTEAFF

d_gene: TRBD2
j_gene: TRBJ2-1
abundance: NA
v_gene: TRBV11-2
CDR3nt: TGTGCCAGCAGCTTCGGACTAGCGGGATGGGAGCAGTTCTTC
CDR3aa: CASSFGLAGWEQFF

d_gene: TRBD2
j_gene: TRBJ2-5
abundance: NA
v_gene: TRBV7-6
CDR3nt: TGTGCCAGCAGCTTAGTTGGACTAGCGGGGGCAGAGACCCAGTACTTC
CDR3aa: CASSLVGLAGAETQYF

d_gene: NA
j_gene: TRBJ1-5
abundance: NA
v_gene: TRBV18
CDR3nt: TGTGCCAGCTCGTCTTGGGGCGGGGTCGATCAGCCCCAGCATTTT
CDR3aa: CASSSWGGVDQPQHF

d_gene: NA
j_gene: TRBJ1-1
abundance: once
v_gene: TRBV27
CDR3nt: TGTGCCAGCAGTTTGCAGGGTCCCACTGAAGCTTTCTTT
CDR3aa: CASSLQGPTEAFF

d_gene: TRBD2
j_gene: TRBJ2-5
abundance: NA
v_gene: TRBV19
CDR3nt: TGTGCCAGTAGTCCTCGGACTAGCGGGGGACAAGAGACCCAGTACTTC
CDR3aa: CASSPRTSGGQETQYF

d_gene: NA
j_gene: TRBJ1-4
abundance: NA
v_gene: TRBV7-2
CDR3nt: TGTGCCAGCAGCGTATGGGGGGTGGGGAGAGAAAAACTGTTTTTT
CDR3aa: CASSVWGVGREKLFF

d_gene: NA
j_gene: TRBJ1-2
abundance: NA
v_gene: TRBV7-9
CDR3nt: TGTGCCAGCAGCTTAGGTTACAGGGAGAAGGGTGGCTACACCTTC
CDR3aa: CASSLGYREKGGYTF

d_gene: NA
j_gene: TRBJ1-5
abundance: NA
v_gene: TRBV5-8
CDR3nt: TGTGCCAGCAGCTTCGTCCGACCTATGTCCCGGGACACTTTCAATCAGCCCCAGCATTTT
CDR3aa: CASSFVRPMSRDTFNQPQHF